Following are 23 T cell receptor beta chains from one sample sequenced in a study of OX40 agonist ivuxolimab in advanced cancers. Sequencing was performed with immunoSEQ multiplex PCR; in TCRdb, only in-frame clones are kept and a portion is missing. The data show around 67,000 clones, around 90% seen once. The starting material was CD4+ or CD8+ T cells sorted from blood, obtained in a trial of the OX40 agonist ivuxolimab. The receptors stem from an adult with an advanced solid tumor such as melanoma, head and neck, liver or kidney cancer.

J is TRBJ2-1 and V is TRBV7-8; possibly TRBD1 for D (5 bases). The CDR3 runs 13 residues. Looked up from germline, CDR1 is SGHVS and CDR2 is FQNEAQ. Trimming took 5 bases from V and 11 from J, leaving 16 bases between them. In DNA form, the CDR3 reads TGTGCCAGCAGCCCCCTCGACAGCCCCAAGCAGTTCTTC. This sequence encodes CASSPLDSPKQFF.

This clone was recorded a few times. The chain couples TRBV6-5 to TRBJ2-1; 9 bases are a match to TRBD2. V lost 6 bases and J lost 6; bases outside the gene matches: 6. The CDR3 has 14 residues. Germline CDR1 and CDR2: MNHEY and SVGAGI. The CDR3 spells CASRYSGGSNEQFF. Here the CDR3 DNA reads TGTGCCAGCAGGTATAGCGGGGGAAGCAATGAGCAGTTCTTC.

The chain couples TRBV27 to TRBJ1-1; 8 nucleotides line up with TRBD1. The V segment lost 8 bases and the J segment 4 bases; nucleotides outside the gene matches: 9. Germline V gene lookup returns CDR1 MNHEY and CDR2 SMNVEV (reference sequence). The CDR3 is 14 residues long. CDR3 coding DNA: TGTGCCAGCCGATACATCGACAGGGGCACTGAAGCTTTCTTT. This encodes CASRYIDRGTEAFF.

The chain is built from TRBV28 and TRBJ2-7; D is unresolved. CDR3 length: 14 amino acids. V lost 3 bases to trimming and J lost 0 bases, with 9 bases between them. CDR1 and CDR2 (germline): MDHEN, SYDVKM. CDR3 region: CASSFFSDSYEQYF. For the CDR3, the DNA is TGTGCCAGCAGTTTTTTTTCAGACTCCTACGAGCAGTACTTC.

The rearrangement links TRBV5-1 to TRBJ1-5; 9 nucleotides agree with TRBD1. The CDR3 extends over 15 amino acids. The trim removed 4 bases at V and 4 bases at J, leaving 6 bases unmatched. Germline loops: CDR1 SGHRS, CDR2 YFSETQ. CDR3 DNA: TGCGCCAGCAGCCTAACGGGACAGGGAAATCAGCCCCAGCATTTT. Protein product: CASSLTGQGNQPQHF. The full variable domain, its missing parts supplied by reference TRBV5-1 and TRBJ1-5, is KAGVTQTPRYLIKTRGQQVTLSCSPISGHRSVSWYQQTPGQGLQFLFEYFSETQRNKGNFPGRFSGRQFSNSRSEMNVSTLELGDSALYLCASSLTGQGNQPQHFGDGTRLSIL.

J is TRBJ2-7 and V is TRBV7-9; D is undetermined. Trimming stripped 3 bases from V and 0 bases from J, with 3 bases between. CDR1 and CDR2 from the germline V gene are SEHNR and FQNEAQ (reference sequence). This CDR3 has 12 amino acids. CDR3 nucleotide sequence: TGTGCCAGCAGCTTTTTCTCCTACGAGCAGTACTTC. It translates to CASSFFSYEQYF.

V gene TRBV7-9 combines with J gene TRBJ2-7, with D unresolved. The CDR3 is made up of 14 amino acids. Germline CDR1 reads SEHNR; CDR2 reads FQNEAQ (reference sequence). Trimming pared 5 bases from V and 5 bases from J, leaving 16 bases between. CDR3 in DNA: TGTGCCAGCAGCCAACCGGGCGCCTTCCACGAGCAGTACTTC. It encodes CASSQPGAFHEQYF.

The chain couples TRBV6-5 to TRBJ1-5; D is unresolved. There are 14 residues in the CDR3. Per the germline V gene, CDR1 is MNHEY and CDR2 is SVGAGI. The ends were cut back, 6 bases at V and 2 bases at J, with 11 bases in the middle. The CDR3 DNA reads TGTGCCAGCAGCCTACTAGGAGGCAATCAGCCCCAGCATTTT. This gives the protein CASSLLGGNQPQHF.

The V and J genes are TRBV4-2 and TRBJ2-2; TRBD2 matches 12 bases. Trimming at V came to 3 bases and at J to 4 bases, leaving 6 bases not matched to a gene. Germline CDR1 and CDR2: LGHNA and YNFKEQ. The CDR3 length is 17 residues. CDR3 sequence: CASSHILAGGPTGELFF. CDR3 sequence (DNA): TGTGCCAGCAGCCACATCCTAGCGGGAGGGCCCACCGGGGAGCTGTTTTTT.

The V and J genes are TRBV19 and TRBJ2-2, with 13 bases fitting TRBD2. Trimming at V came to 9 bases and at J to 5 bases, leaving 3 bases not matched to a gene. The germline V gene encodes CDR1 LNHDA and CDR2 SQIVND (reference sequence). The CDR3 contains 14 residues. The DNA for the CDR3 is TGTGCCAGCGGGACTAGCGGGACTACCGGGGAGCTGTTTTTT. Encoded protein: CASGTSGTTGELFF.

This chain uses TRBV7-9 with TRBJ1-2; possible D gene TRBD1, 5 bases. Between the trimmed V and J ends, which lost 5 bases and 2 bases, there was a span of 9 bases. Germline CDR1 and CDR2: SEHNR and FQNEAQ (reference sequence). The CDR3 has 13 amino acids. The CDR3 loop is CASSLDSNYGYTF. CDR3 DNA: TGTGCCAGCAGCCTAGACAGCAACTATGGCTACACCTTC.

CDR3 residues: CASSTPFYEQYF. CDR3 DNA sequence: TGTGCCAGCAGCACACCTTTTTACGAGCAGTACTTC. This chain joins TRBV7-8 and TRBJ2-7; D gene unclear. CDR1 is SGHVS and CDR2 is FQNEAQ in the germline V gene. The CDR3 runs to 12 residues. V was clipped by 5 bases and J by 4 bases, with 9 bases between them.

The chain uses TRBV30 and TRBJ2-7; no firm D call. V lost 5 bases to trimming and J lost 0 bases, with 8 bases between them. This CDR3 is 12 amino acids long. Germline V gene lookup returns CDR1 GTSNPN and CDR2 SVGIG (reference sequence). The CDR3: CAWSVFSYEQYF. DNA of the CDR3: TGTGCCTGGTCTGTTTTCTCCTACGAGCAGTACTTC.

This chain uses TRBV7-2 with TRBJ2-7, with a possible D match to TRBD2 (5 bases). Germline V gene lookup returns CDR1 SGHTA and CDR2 FQGNSA. Trimming took off 6 bases at V and 5 bases at J, with 14 bases between the two ends. The CDR3 totals 13 residues. The CDR3 DNA reads as TGTGCCAGCAGTTATACTAGGAGCAACGAGCAGTACTTC. Its protein product is CASSYTRSNEQYF. The complete variable domain, with remaining parts taken from reference TRBV7-2 and TRBJ2-7, reads GAGVSQSPSNKVTEKGKDVELRCDPISGHTALYWYRQSLGQGLEFLIYFQGNSAPDKSGLPSDRFSAERTGGSVSTLTIQRTQQEDSAVYLCASSYTRSNEQYFGPGTRLTVT.

Remarks on this clone: Additional DNA sequences in this sample encode the identical CDR3. This sequence joins TRBV5-4 and TRBJ2-1, with a weak D call TRBD1 (6 bases). CDR3 length equals 14 residues. CDR1 SGHNT and CDR2 YYREEE come from the germline V gene (reference sequence). Trimming stripped 4 bases from V and 4 bases from J, with 12 bases between. This CDR3 is CASSPQGEYNEQFF. The CDR3 bases are TGTGCCAGCAGCCCACAGGGAGAATACAATGAGCAGTTCTTC.

As to this clone: This sample also contains other DNA sequences that code for the same CDR3. J is TRBJ2-1 and V is TRBV19; no clear D gene. This CDR3 region has 13 residues. Per germline, CDR1 LNHDA and CDR2 SQIVND (reference sequence). Trimming pared 1 base from V and 5 bases from J, leaving 6 bases between. CDR3 nucleotide sequence: TGTGCCAGTAGTATAGGTCAAAACAATGAGCAGTTCTTC. Its translation: CASSIGQNNEQFF.

The V and J genes are TRBV7-8 and TRBJ2-3, with 7 bases fitting TRBD2. The length of the CDR3 is 15 residues. Germline values: CDR1 SGHVS, CDR2 FQNEAQ. V shed 3 bases and J 3 bases; nucleotides not matched to a gene: 6. The CDR3 sequence: CASSLIGGRTDTQYF. CDR3 sequence (DNA): TGTGCCAGCAGCTTGATCGGCGGGAGAACAGATACGCAGTATTTT.

The chain couples TRBV11-3 to TRBJ2-3; TRBD1 aligns across 9 bases. This CDR3 spans 13 amino acids. Per the germline V gene, CDR1 is SGHNT and CDR2 is YENEEA. V shed 5 bases, J shed 4 bases, and the junction held 1 base outside the gene matches. CDR3 residues: CASSRTGADTQYF. In DNA form, the CDR3 reads TGTGCCAGCAGCCGGACAGGGGCAGATACGCAGTATTTT. Together with reference TRBV11-3 and TRBJ2-3, the CDR3 gives the full variable domain: EAGVVQSPRYKIIEKKQPVAFWCNPISGHNTLYWYLQNLGQGPELLIRYENEEAVDDSQLPKDRFSAERLKGVDSTLKIQPAELGDSAVYLCASSRTGADTQYFGPGTRLTVL.

The V and J genes are TRBV11-2 and TRBJ1-1, with D possibly matching TRBD1 (5 bases). CDR1 and CDR2 (germline): SGHAT, FQNNGV. The CDR3 contains 14 residues. V shed 1 base and J shed 3 bases, with 9 bases lying between them. CDR3 DNA: TGTGCCAGCAGCTTAGGGGTGGGGGACACTGAAGCTTTCTTT. Translated: CASSLGVGDTEAFF.

V and J are TRBV13 and TRBJ2-1; TRBD2 matches at 11 bases. The CDR3 sequence is 16 residues long. CDR1 is PRHDT and CDR2 is FYEKMQ in the germline V gene (reference sequence). Trimming removed 5 bases from V and 1 base from J; junction bases left unmatched: 4. CDR3 sequence (DNA): TGTGCCAGCAGCCTAAGGACTAGCGGGTCCTACAATGAGCAGTTCTTC. It is translated as CASSLRTSGSYNEQFF.

This rearrangement joins TRBV4-3 to TRBJ2-7; D tentatively fits TRBD1 or TRBD2 (5 bases each). Germline V gives CDR1 LGHNA, CDR2 YSLEER. CDR3 size: 19 residues. V gave up 1 base and J gave up 0 bases, with 22 bases separating them. The CDR3: CASSQVPLTGTFLSYEQYF. DNA for the CDR3: TGCGCCAGCAGCCAAGTCCCCCTCACCGGGACCTTTCTCTCCTACGAGCAGTACTTC.

The genes are TRBV5-6 and TRBJ2-5; 13 bases are shared with TRBD2. From germline, CDR1 is SGHDT and CDR2 YYEEEE. The CDR3 runs to 16 residues. V lost 4 bases and J lost 1; bases outside the gene matches: 4. Here the CDR3 DNA reads TGTGCCAGCAGCATCAGGACTAGCGGGAGCCAAGAGACCCAGTACTTC. This gives the protein CASSIRTSGSQETQYF. The variable domain in full, completed from reference TRBV5-6 and TRBJ2-5, reads DAGVTQSPTHLIKTRGQQVTLRCSPKSGHDTVSWYQQALGQGPQFIFQYYEEEERQRGNFPDRFSGHQFPNYSSELNVNALLLGDSALYLCASSIRTSGSQETQYFGPGTRLLVL.

This rearrangement joins TRBV7-8 to TRBJ1-2; D is ambiguous. This CDR3 spans 13 amino acids. V was cut by 7 bases and J by 3 bases, with 12 bases left in between. Per the germline V gene, CDR1 is SGHVS and CDR2 is FQNEAQ. CDR3 bases: TGTGCCAGCACCCGGGCCTACGACTATGGCTACACCTTC. Translated: CASTRAYDYGYTF. Full variable domain (remainder filled in from reference TRBV7-8 and TRBJ1-2): GAGVSQSPRYKVAKRGQDVALRCDPISGHVSLFWYQQALGQGPEFLTYFQNEAQLDKSGLPSDRFFAERPEGSVSTLKIQRTQQEDSAVYLCASTRAYDYGYTFGSGTRLTVV.